This is a list of T cell receptor beta chains from one sample in a study of regulatory T cells in long-lasting Graves disease. TCRdb passed the multiplex PCR reads through MiXCR, listing each CDR3 protein once. The repertoire holds 400,000 to 500,000 distinct CDR3 sequences, with roughly 15% as singletons. These same data were also listed under a study on T cells in Graves' hyperthyroidism and ophthalmopathy.

This material consisted of peripheral blood mononuclear cells (PBMCs), taken at new diagnosis, from a patient treated with antithyroid drugs. The receptor set was obtained from a woman in her twenties or thirties with Graves disease. Each CDR3 is given with its conserved first and last residue. A D gene is named only where the DNA matches it firmly. Expanded clones get a size class; other rows say once, few or many, or leave the size out.

j_gene	v_gene	d_gene	abundance	CDR3aa	CDR3nt
TRBJ1-2	TRBV27	-	few	CASSLAGRIPYGYTF	TGTGCCAGCAGTTTAGCCGGGAGAATACCCTATGGCTACACCTTC
TRBJ2-7	TRBV11-2	TRBD1	many	CASSLGGQVGEYF	TGTGCCAGCAGCTTAGGGGGACAGGTTGGGGAGTACTTC
TRBJ2-7	TRBV28	TRBD2	many	CASSLPIAGVDEQYF	TGTGCCAGCAGTCTCCCGATAGCGGGCGTCGACGAGCAGTACTTC
TRBJ2-5	TRBV24-1	-	many	CATSDFGPTETQYF	TGTGCCACCAGTGATTTCGGCCCTACAGAGACCCAGTACTTC
TRBJ1-6	TRBV7-9	-	few	CASSLSGDSPLHF	TGTGCCAGCAGCTTATCGGGGGATTCACCCCTCCACTTT
TRBJ1-5	TRBV24-1	-	many	CATSDRRGWQPQHF	TGTGCCACCAGTGACCGCCGGGGCTGGCAGCCCCAGCATTTT
TRBJ2-2	TRBV5-5	-	many	CASSLMGPPGELFF	TGTGCCAGCAGCTTGATGGGGCCTCCCGGGGAGCTGTTTTTT
TRBJ1-5	TRBV4-1	-	many	CASSQDEVSDNQPQHF	TGCGCCAGCAGCCAAGATGAGGTTTCGGACAATCAGCCCCAGCATTTT
TRBJ2-2	TRBV20-1	TRBD2	-	CSARDEVAGRSTGELFF	TGCAGTGCTAGAGATGAGGTAGCGGGACGTAGCACCGGGGAGCTGTTTTTT
TRBJ1-5	TRBV19	-	once	CASSMTPFREVNQPQHF	TGTGCCAGTAGTATGACGCCTTTCAGGGAAGTCAATCAGCCCCAGCATTTT
TRBJ2-3	TRBV20-1	-	-	CSARDDWLSGTDTQYF	TGCAGTGCTAGAGATGATTGGTTGAGTGGCACAGATACGCAGTATTTT
TRBJ2-3	TRBV12-3/TRBV12-4	TRBD2	many	CASSLYPGTSGMGADTQYF	TGTGCCAGCAGTTTATACCCCGGGACTAGCGGGATGGGAGCAGATACGCAGTATTTT
TRBJ2-5	TRBV11-2	-	many	CASSLGRSRGETQYF	TGTGCCAGCAGCCTGGGACGGAGCCGCGGAGAGACCCAGTACTTC
TRBJ2-2	TRBV4-1	TRBD2	few	CASSQDQREVTGELFF	TGCGCCAGCAGCCAAGATCAGCGGGAGGTCACCGGGGAGCTGTTTTTT
TRBJ2-5	TRBV10-2	-	few	CASSETRAQYF	TGCGCCAGCAGTGAAACCCGGGCCCAGTACTTC
TRBJ2-2	TRBV7-2	-	-	CASSLRGTKNTGELFF	TGTGCCAGCAGCTTACGCGGGACAAAGAACACCGGGGAGCTGTTTTTT
TRBJ2-1	TRBV28	-	many	CASIPPGRSSYNEQFF	TGTGCCAGCATCCCCCCGGGGCGGAGCTCCTACAATGAGCAGTTCTTC
TRBJ2-1	TRBV7-2	-	many	CASSPSAGQYNEQFF	TGTGCCAGCAGCCCCTCGGCAGGACAATACAATGAGCAGTTCTTC
TRBJ2-4	TRBV18	TRBD1	few	CASSPPGTANIQYF	TGTGCCAGCTCACCACCTGGGACAGCGAACATTCAGTACTTC
TRBJ2-3	TRBV28	TRBD2	few	CASSSWILRAGGEDTQYF	TGTGCCAGCAGCTCATGGATACTCCGAGCGGGAGGGGAAGATACGCAGTATTTT
TRBJ2-5	TRBV11-2	TRBD1	many	CASSVMDRAETQYF	TGTGCCAGCAGCGTCATGGACAGGGCAGAGACCCAGTACTTC
TRBJ2-4	TRBV7-6	-	once	CASSPLDGIQYF	TGTGCCAGCAGCCCGTTGGACGGCATTCAGTACTTC
TRBJ2-1	TRBV20-1	TRBD2	many	CSADTLAADEQFF	TGCAGTGCTGACACCCTAGCGGCCGATGAGCAGTTCTTC
TRBJ1-4	TRBV28	-	few	CASSFYEKLFF	TGTGCCAGCAGTTTCTACGAAAAACTGTTTTTT
TRBJ2-1	TRBV7-8	TRBD2	many	CASDLGLAGYNEQFF	TGTGCCAGCGACCTGGGGCTAGCGGGGTACAATGAGCAGTTCTTC
TRBJ1-1	TRBV4-3	-	many	CASSQDIQGREAFF	TGCGCCAGCAGCCAAGATATACAGGGACGAGAAGCTTTCTTT
TRBJ2-5	TRBV30	-	few	CAWSPSRNSGTQYF	TGTGCCTGGAGTCCATCACGTAATTCCGGGACCCAGTACTTC
TRBJ2-5	TRBV20-1	-	many	CSAPQGPYQETQYF	TGCAGTGCCCCACAAGGGCCCTACCAAGAGACCCAGTACTTC
TRBJ2-3	TRBV5-1	TRBD1	few	CASSLRRQGPDPPDTQYF	TGCGCCAGCAGCTTGCGACGACAGGGCCCGGACCCCCCAGATACGCAGTATTTT
TRBJ2-2	TRBV29-1	TRBD2	many	CSVDRLAGVVGELFF	TGCAGCGTTGATCGGCTAGCGGGAGTAGTCGGGGAGCTGTTTTTT
TRBJ2-5	TRBV6-2/TRBV6-3	TRBD2	few	CASSHLTSGSFRETQYF	TGTGCCAGCAGTCACCTGACTAGCGGGAGCTTTAGGGAGACCCAGTACTTC
TRBJ1-6	TRBV28	TRBD1	-	CASSLSGGRNSPLHF	TGTGCCAGCAGTTTATCAGGGGGTCGAAATTCACCCCTCCACTTT
TRBJ2-2	TRBV2	TRBD2	many	CASGLQREGPGELFF	TGTGCCAGCGGCCTTCAGCGGGAGGGCCCCGGGGAGCTGTTTTTT
TRBJ2-2	TRBV7-9	TRBD2	many	CASTLPRHREGNSNTGELFF	TGTGCCAGCACCTTACCGCGCCATCGGGAGGGGAACTCTAACACCGGGGAGCTGTTTTTT
TRBJ2-7	TRBV11-2	-	many	CASSLEGLPFYEQYF	TGTGCCAGCAGCTTAGAAGGGCTCCCGTTCTACGAGCAGTACTTC
TRBJ2-1	TRBV7-9	TRBD2	few	CASILAGDPYNEQFF	TGTGCCAGCATCCTAGCGGGGGACCCATACAATGAGCAGTTCTTC
TRBJ2-7	TRBV20-1	TRBD2	many	CSAGAGLAGAREQYF	TGCAGTGCTGGGGCAGGACTAGCGGGAGCCCGGGAGCAGTACTTC
TRBJ1-6	TRBV27	-	-	CASSLVGRTENSPLHF	TGTGCCAGCAGCTTGGTAGGGCGGACTGAGAATTCACCCCTCCACTTT
TRBJ2-3	TRBV19	-	-	CASSNGLKDTQYF	TGTGCCAGTAGTAACGGACTGAAAGATACGCAGTATTTT
TRBJ2-1	TRBV28	TRBD2	-	CASSFFTSGRASSYNEQFF	TGTGCCAGCAGTTTTTTTACAAGCGGGAGAGCTAGCTCCTACAATGAGCAGTTCTTC
TRBJ2-7	TRBV4-1	-	few	CASSPEQATAYEQYF	TGCGCCAGCAGCCCCGAACAAGCGACTGCATACGAGCAGTACTTC
TRBJ2-7	TRBV3-1	TRBD2	-	CASSHPQGLGVSYEQYF	TGTGCCAGCAGCCACCCTCAGGGACTAGGTGTCTCCTACGAGCAGTACTTC
TRBJ1-1	TRBV30	-	-	CAYDPWGTEALF	TGTGCTTATGACCCCTGGGGAACTGAAGCTCTCTTT
TRBJ1-1	TRBV6-1	TRBD1	many	CASSESGTGRSEAFF	TGTGCCAGCAGTGAATCCGGGACAGGGAGGTCTGAAGCTTTCTTT
TRBJ2-1	TRBV9	-	once	CASSAGAQTAGEAQFF	TGTGCCAGCAGCGCGGGAGCACAAACAGCGGGCGAAGCGCAGTTCTTC
TRBJ2-4	TRBV6-1	-	many	CASTLRDQKPKNIQYF	TGTGCCAGCACCTTACGGGACCAGAAGCCCAAAAACATTCAGTACTTC
TRBJ2-1	TRBV18	TRBD2	many	CASFPLAGAGNEQFF	TGTGCCAGCTTCCCGTTGGCGGGAGCTGGCAATGAGCAGTTCTTC
TRBJ2-5	TRBV5-1	TRBD1	many	CASGPMGQGALETQYF	TGCGCCAGCGGACCCATGGGACAGGGGGCGCTGGAGACCCAGTACTTC
TRBJ1-5	TRBV7-6	-	few	CASSLFVRDKTGQPQHF	TGTGCCAGCAGCTTATTCGTCCGGGACAAAACGGGTCAGCCCCAGCATTTT
TRBJ2-7	TRBV12-3/TRBV12-4	-	-	CASSHPGTPDEQYF	TGTGCCAGCAGCCACCCCGGGACTCCTGACGAGCAGTACTTC
TRBJ2-1	TRBV25-1	-	few	CASSVPYSLSYNEQFF	TGTGCCAGCAGTGTCCCTTACAGTTTATCCTACAATGAGCAGTTCTTC
TRBJ1-1	TRBV3-1	TRBD1	once	CASNTPGQMNPGAFF	TGTGCCAGCAACACCCCGGGACAGATGAACCCTGGAGCTTTCTTT
TRBJ2-1	TRBV25-1	-	once	CASSESIPETTYNEQFF	TGTGCCAGCAGTGAATCGATACCAGAAACGACCTACAATGAGCAGTTCTTC
TRBJ2-5	TRBV20-1	TRBD1	-	CSAKTQGARGTQYF	TGCAGTGCCAAAACGCAGGGGGCAAGGGGGACCCAGTACTTC
TRBJ2-7	TRBV27	TRBD2	many	CASRSGISYEQYF	TGTGCCAGCCGAAGCGGGATCTCCTACGAGCAGTACTTC
TRBJ2-3	TRBV4-2	TRBD2	-	CASSQGAGTGGDTQYF	TGTGCCAGCAGCCAAGGAGCGGGGACTGGCGGAGATACGCAGTATTTT
TRBJ2-7	TRBV7-2	TRBD2	many	CASSLLAGIEQYF	TGTGCCAGCAGCTTACTAGCGGGGATCGAGCAGTACTTC